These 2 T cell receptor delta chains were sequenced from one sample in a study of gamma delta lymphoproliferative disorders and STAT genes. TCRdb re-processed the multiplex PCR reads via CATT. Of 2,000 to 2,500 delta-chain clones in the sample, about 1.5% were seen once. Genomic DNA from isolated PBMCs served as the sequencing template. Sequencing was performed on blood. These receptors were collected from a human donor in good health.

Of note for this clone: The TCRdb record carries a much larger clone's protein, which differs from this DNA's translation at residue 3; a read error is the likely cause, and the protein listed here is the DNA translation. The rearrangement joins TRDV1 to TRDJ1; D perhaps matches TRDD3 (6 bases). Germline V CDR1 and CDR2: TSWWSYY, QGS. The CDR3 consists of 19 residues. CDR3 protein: CAPGERAPKRIYYTDKLIF. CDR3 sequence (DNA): TGTGCTCCTGGGGAGCGGGCACCCAAAAGGATATACTACACCGATAAACTCATCTTT.

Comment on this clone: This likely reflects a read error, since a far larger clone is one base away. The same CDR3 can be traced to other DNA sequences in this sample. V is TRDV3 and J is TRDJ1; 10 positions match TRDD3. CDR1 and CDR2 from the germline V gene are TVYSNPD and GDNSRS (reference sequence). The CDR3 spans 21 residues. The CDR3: CASPSGLPPVLGDQNTDKLIF. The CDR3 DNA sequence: TGTGCCTCTCCTTCCGGCCTTCCACCCGTACTGGGGGATCAAAACACTGATAAACTCATCTTT. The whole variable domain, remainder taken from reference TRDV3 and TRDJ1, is CDKVTQSSPDQTVASGSEVVLLCTYDTVYSNPDLFWYRIRPDYSFQFVFYGDNSRSEGADFTQGRFSVKHILTQKAFHLVISPVRTEDSATYYCASPSGLPPVLGDQNTDKLIFGKGTRVTVEP.